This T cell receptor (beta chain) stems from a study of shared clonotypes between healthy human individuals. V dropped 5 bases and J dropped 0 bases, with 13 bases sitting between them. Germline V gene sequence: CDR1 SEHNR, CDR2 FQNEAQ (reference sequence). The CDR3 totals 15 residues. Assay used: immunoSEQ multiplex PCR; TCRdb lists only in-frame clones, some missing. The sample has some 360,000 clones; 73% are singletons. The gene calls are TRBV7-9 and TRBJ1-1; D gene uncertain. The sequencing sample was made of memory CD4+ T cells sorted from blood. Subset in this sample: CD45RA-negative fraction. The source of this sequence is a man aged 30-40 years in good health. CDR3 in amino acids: CASSPAGRLNTEAFF. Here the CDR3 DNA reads TGTGCCAGCAGCCCAGCCGGCAGGTTGAACACTGAAGCTTTCTTT. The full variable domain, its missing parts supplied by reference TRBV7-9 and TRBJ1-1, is DTGVSQNPRHKITKRGQNVTFRCDPISEHNRLYWYRQTLGQGPEFLTYFQNEAQLEKSRLLSDRFSAERPKGSFSTLEIQRTEQGDSAMYLCASSPAGRLNTEAFFGQGTRLTVV.